This T cell receptor (beta chain) was profiled in a study of cytomegalovirus exposure and HLA in healthy donors. Findings and caveats of the study: Cytomegalovirus association was listed for about 150 TCR beta chains. Most observed TCR sequences were rare, whereas some public TCRs were detected in many donors. The authors confirmed in vitro that three CMV-associated chains were specific for CMV antigens. The tendency of first-cohort TCR clusters to co-occur in the 120 or so validation repertoires was identified by a subsequent analysis.

The table came from immunoSEQ multiplex PCR; TCRdb's copy has only in-frame clones and leaves some out. The sample holds about 76,000 clones, 94% seen once. Note on this clone: Its cognate antigen is unknown.

The clonotype originates from a woman between 18 and 30 years old in good health and CMV-seropositive. Sequencing used PBMCs.

This CDR3 reads CASSLGERGDTDTQYF. The DNA for the CDR3 is TGTGCCAGCAGCTTGGGGGAGCGGGGCGACACAGATACGCAGTATTTT. This chain uses TRBV7-9 with TRBJ2-3, with 7 positions matching TRBD2. With V trimmed by 3 bases and J by 2 bases, 8 bases remained unmatched. Germline loops: CDR1 SEHNR, CDR2 FQNEAQ (reference sequence). The CDR3 sequence is 16 residues long.